What follows is one TCR beta chain and its context. Random-hexamer reverse transcription was applied to roughly 0.5 to 1 ug RNA. The authors amplified TCR beta CDR3 across 54 Vbeta and 13 Jbeta using immunoSEQ multiplex PCR. Via MiXCR, TCRdb re-called the immunoSEQ multiplex PCR reads, giving one row per CDR3 protein. The repertoire holds 300,000 or so distinct CDR3 sequences, with 90% to 95% as singletons. TCR beta from blood CD8+ and CD4+ T cells was sequenced. Control patients had untreated stable or active relapsing-remitting multiple sclerosis by revised McDonald criteria. In germline, CDR1 is MNHEY, CDR2 SVGAGI. The CDR3 extends over 15 amino acids. Unmatched junction bases numbered 4, after V lost 4 bases and J lost 0 bases. This sample stems from a study of CD8 T cells in Susac syndrome.

The sample consisted of CD4+ T cells from PBMCs. The chain is built from TRBV6-5 and TRBJ1-1; 8 bases line up with TRBD1. The receptor's source is a human donor with multiple sclerosis. CDR3 protein: CASSSDRAVNTEAFF. CDR3 DNA: TGTGCCAGCAGTTCGGACAGGGCTGTGAACACTGAAGCTTTCTTT.